Below are 24 T cell receptor beta chains sequenced from a single sample in a study of control samples from healthy donors and cancer patients. Profiled with immunoSEQ multiplex PCR; TCRdb holds only in-frame clones, not every one. The sample shows roughly 98,000 clones, 85% to 95% of them seen only once. The sample taken for sequencing was blood. The source is a man younger than 35 in good health.

The genes are TRBV5-6 and TRBJ2-5, with TRBD1 identical over 9 bases. The CDR3 extends over 14 amino acids. The ends lost 4 bases at V and 4 bases at J; junction bases unmatched: 5. Looked up from germline, CDR1 is SGHDT and CDR2 is YYEEEE. The CDR3 DNA reads as TGTGCCAGCAGCCAACCGACAGGGGGAGAGACCCAGTACTTC. Translating gives CASSQPTGGETQYF.

The chain combines TRBV10-3 with TRBJ1-5; 7 nucleotides line up with TRBD1. The junction had 3 bases not matched to a gene; V was cut back by 4 bases and J by 0 bases. Germline values: CDR1 ENHRY, CDR2 SYGVKD. This CDR3 region has 15 residues. Here the CDR3 DNA reads TGTGCCATCAGTGCCCAGGGGGGTAGCAATCAGCCCCAGCATTTT. Translating it yields CAISAQGGSNQPQHF.

The chain is built from TRBV4-1 and TRBJ2-1, with a tentative D call TRBD2 (6 bases). CDR3 length: 13 residues. Trimming took 2 bases from V and 7 from J, leaving 9 bases between them. From germline, CDR1 is MGHRA and CDR2 YSYEKL. The CDR3 sequence is CASSQNSGNEQFF. Here the CDR3 DNA reads TGCGCCAGCAGCCAAAATAGCGGTAATGAGCAGTTCTTC.

The chain employs TRBV18 and TRBJ2-7; D uncertain. Germline-derived CDR1 and CDR2 are KGHSH and LQKENI. The CDR3 extends over 13 amino acids. V lost 3 bases, J lost 2 bases, and 8 bases lay in between. In nucleotides, the CDR3 is TGTGCCAGCTCACCTAGTAACCCCTACGAGCAGTACTTC. Protein sequence: CASSPSNPYEQYF.

The genes are TRBV3-1 (or the pseudogene TRBV3-2) and TRBJ2-1, with TRBD1 identical over 10 bases. The V gene end was trimmed by 3 bases and the J gene end by 7 bases; junction bases not matched to a gene: 18. The CDR3 spans 19 residues. From germline, CDR1 is LGHDT and CDR2 YNNKEL (reference sequence). CDR3 in amino acids: CASSHPLEGGQGNQNEQFF. CDR3 DNA: TGTGCCAGCAGCCATCCCTTAGAGGGGGGACAGGGGAATCAGAATGAGCAGTTCTTC.

This chain connects TRBV6-2 or TRBV6-3 to TRBJ2-7; 7 bases align to TRBD1. In germline, CDR1 is MNHEY, CDR2 SVGEGT. V was clipped by 5 bases and J by 8 bases; unmatched bases: 9. The CDR3 totals 13 residues. The CDR3 loop reads CASSTGEQGKQYF. DNA for the CDR3: TGTGCCAGCAGTACCGGGGAACAGGGGAAGCAGTACTTC.

As to this clone: Distinct nucleotide sequences in the sample also encode this CDR3. The V gene is TRBV10-3, the J gene TRBJ2-5; possible D gene TRBD1, 5 bases. In germline, CDR1 is ENHRY, CDR2 SYGVKD. The CDR3 runs 14 residues. V dropped 0 bases and J dropped 4 bases, with 9 bases sitting between them. The CDR3 DNA reads as TGTGCCATCAGTGAGTCTAGGGGTCGAGAGACCCAGTACTTC. Translated: CAISESRGRETQYF.

This clone was detected once. The gene calls are TRBV19 and TRBJ1-6, with D maybe TRBD1 (6 bases). V lost 5 bases and J 5 bases, leaving 13 bases between the germline ends. Germline CDR1 reads LNHDA; CDR2 reads SQIVND (reference sequence). The CDR3 totals 15 residues. Here the CDR3 reads CASSARQAHNSPLHF. The CDR3 region has the DNA TGTGCCAGTAGTGCCCGACAGGCCCATAATTCACCCCTCCACTTT.

This chain links TRBV30 with TRBJ1-2; D is unresolved. V gave up 0 bases and J gave up 2 bases, with 4 bases separating them. The CDR3 runs 12 residues. The germline gives CDR1 GTSNPN, CDR2 SVGIG (reference sequence). Here the CDR3 DNA reads TGTGCCTGGAGTGTGCAAAACTATGGCTACACCTTC. It specifies CAWSVQNYGYTF.

This sequence joins TRBV7-2 and TRBJ2-7; D may be TRBD2 (5 bases). The CDR3 is made up of 15 amino acids. Germline V gene sequence: CDR1 SGHTA, CDR2 FQGNSA. V lost 4 bases and J lost 2, with 15 bases in between. The CDR3 nucleotides read TGTGCCAGCAGCTCCGACCGGGAATTAACCTACGAGCAGTACTTC. Translating gives CASSSDRELTYEQYF.

The CDR3 protein is CASSVRTSGRGWNEQFF. CDR3 coding DNA: TGCGCCAGCAGCGTCCGGACTAGCGGGAGGGGGTGGAATGAGCAGTTCTTC. This rearrangement joins TRBV5-1 to TRBJ2-1; 15 bases agree with TRBD2. The J segment lost 7 bases and the V segment lost 4 bases, leaving 9 bases of the junction unmatched. The CDR3 sequence is 17 residues long. Germline CDR1 and CDR2: SGHRS and YFSETQ.

The chain couples TRBV4-3 to TRBJ1-5, with D tentatively TRBD1 (6 bases). Trimming pared 1 base from V and 0 bases from J, leaving 16 bases between. Germline CDR1 and CDR2: LGHNA and YSLEER. The CDR3 covers 18 residues. DNA of the CDR3: TGCGCCAGCAGCCAAGGAACAGGGTCCGGGTATAGCAATCAGCCCCAGCATTTT. Protein: CASSQGTGSGYSNQPQHF.

CDR3 loop: CASRLDNEQFF. CDR3 bases: TGTGCCAGTCGACTAGACAATGAGCAGTTCTTC. V gene TRBV27 combines with J gene TRBJ2-1, with D possibly matching TRBD2 (6 bases). The CDR3 runs to 11 residues. V dropped 9 bases and J dropped 5 bases, with 8 bases sitting between them. The germline gives CDR1 MNHEY, CDR2 SMNVEV (reference sequence).

CDR3 sequence (DNA): TGCAGTGCTAGAGTGACATATGGCTACACCTTC. This encodes CSARVTYGYTF. The V and J genes are TRBV20-1 and TRBJ1-2; D is unclear. This CDR3 is built from 11 residues. Germline CDR1 DFQATT, CDR2 SNEGSKA (reference sequence). V lost 1 base, J lost 5 bases, and 5 bases lay in between.

The CDR3 coding sequence is TGTGCCAGCAGCTTACGACAGGGGCCCCATGGCTACACCTTC. Translating gives CASSLRQGPHGYTF. J is TRBJ1-2 and V is TRBV7-2; TRBD1 matches 8 bases. Germline CDR1 SGHTA, CDR2 FQGNSA. The CDR3 runs 14 residues. J gave up 6 bases and V 2 bases, and 5 bases lay outside the gene matches.

The V call is TRBV6-2 or TRBV6-3, the J call TRBJ1-5, with a tentative D call TRBD1 (5 bases). The germline V gene encodes CDR1 MNHEY and CDR2 SVGEGT. The CDR3 extends over 14 amino acids. Trimming left V 6 bases short and J 2 bases short, with 11 bases between. CDR3 sequence reads: CASSIDSGNQPQHF. In nucleotides, the CDR3 is TGTGCCAGCAGCATCGACAGTGGCAATCAGCCCCAGCATTTT.

This chain uses TRBV2 with TRBJ1-4; D is unresolved. The length of the CDR3 is 14 residues. V was trimmed by 7 bases and J by 6 bases, leaving 15 bases between them. From germline, CDR1 is SNHLY and CDR2 FYNNEI. The CDR3 here is CASMGVLADEKLFF. For the CDR3, the DNA is TGTGCCAGCATGGGTGTATTGGCCGATGAAAAACTGTTTTTT. The full variable domain, with the rest looked up from reference TRBV2 and TRBJ1-4, is EPEVTQTPSHQVTQMGQEVILRCVPISNHLYFYWYRQILGQKVEFLVSFYNNEISEKSEIFDDQFSVERPDGSNFTLKIRSTKLEDSAMYFCASMGVLADEKLFFGSGTQLSVL.

This rearrangement joins TRBV5-6 to TRBJ2-7; TRBD2 matches at 14 bases. The CDR3 extends over 17 amino acids. CDR1 and CDR2 from the germline V gene are SGHDT and YYEEEE. V lost 4 bases and J lost 1; bases outside the gene matches: 7. CDR3 coding DNA: TGTGCCAGCAGCATTGGGACTAGCGGGGGTTTTTCCTACGAGCAGTACTTC. This gives the protein CASSIGTSGGFSYEQYF.

The J gene is TRBJ2-7, the V gene TRBV5-5; D gene uncertain. V was trimmed by 2 bases and J by 2 bases, leaving 11 bases between them. The CDR3 is made up of 14 amino acids. Per germline, CDR1 SGHKS and CDR2 YYEKEE (reference sequence). The CDR3 nucleotides read TGTGCCAGCAGCTTTATTTCAGCGCCCTACGAGCAGTACTTC. Encoded protein: CASSFISAPYEQYF.

The CDR3 region has the DNA TGCGCCAGCAGCCAAGATGAGGGGTATGCAATTGAAGCTTTCTTT. It translates to CASSQDEGYAIEAFF. This chain links TRBV4-1 with TRBJ1-1; perhaps TRBD1 as D (5 bases). Trimming pared 0 bases from V and 7 bases from J, leaving 15 bases between. The V gene's germline CDR1 is MGHRA and CDR2 YSYEKL. The CDR3 contains 15 residues.

The rearrangement joins TRBV7-2 to TRBJ2-7; 10 bases are shared with TRBD2. CDR3 size: 15 residues. J gave up 0 bases and V 5 bases, and 4 bases lay outside the gene matches. Germline lookup yields CDR1 SGHTA and CDR2 FQGNSA. The CDR3 reads CASSDLAGASYEQYF. In DNA, the CDR3 is TGTGCCAGCAGCGATCTAGCGGGGGCCTCCTACGAGCAGTACTTC.

This clone came up once. The V gene is TRBV6-5, the J gene TRBJ2-2; 7 positions match TRBD1. The V segment lost 7 bases and the J segment 3 bases; nucleotides outside the gene matches: 8. There are 15 residues in the CDR3. Germline CDR1 MNHEY, CDR2 SVGAGI. The CDR3 reads CASTRGQAYTGELFF. CDR3 in DNA: TGTGCCAGCACAAGGGGGCAGGCATACACCGGGGAGCTGTTTTTT.

V gene TRBV27 combines with J gene TRBJ2-3; a weak D match, TRBD2 (6 bases). CDR3 length: 16 residues. V was pared by 6 bases and J by 2 bases, with 18 bases between. Germline lookup yields CDR1 MNHEY and CDR2 SMNVEV (reference sequence). CDR3: CASSQSGVADTDTQYF. CDR3 in DNA: TGTGCCAGCAGCCAAAGTGGGGTAGCGGACACAGATACGCAGTATTTT.

This sequence joins TRBV5-4 and TRBJ1-1; no reliable D call. Germline V gives CDR1 SGHNT, CDR2 YYREEE (reference sequence). V lost 0 bases to trimming and J lost 1 base, with 7 bases between them. CDR3 length: 14 residues. The DNA for the CDR3 is TGTGCCAGCAGCTTGGGAGTCGGGAACACTGAAGCTTTCTTT. Translation: CASSLGVGNTEAFF.